These 20 T cell receptor beta chains came from one sample sequenced in a study of blood T cell repertoires in COVID-19. Only in-frame clones appear in the TCRdb table, and some are missing; sequencing was by immunoSEQ multiplex PCR. Among more than 200,000 clones listed, approximately 80% were seen once. The sequencing sample was made of PBMCs or T cells enriched from blood (not recorded which). These receptors were taken from a woman in her 40s with acute COVID-19.

The chain links TRBV6-1 to TRBJ1-1, with a weak D call TRBD1 (5 bases). Trimming shortened V by 2 bases and J by 7 bases, and 11 bases separated the two germline ends. There are 13 residues in the CDR3. CDR1 is MNHNS, CDR2 SASEGT, per germline. CDR3 DNA sequence: TGTGCCAGCAGTGAATATGGACACCTTGAAGCTTTCTTT. This translates into CASSEYGHLEAFF.

This chain joins TRBV5-6 and TRBJ2-7; 8 bases are shared with TRBD1. Losses at the gene ends were 5 bases for V and 5 bases for J; bases not matched to a gene: 9. The CDR3 has 14 residues. Germline V CDR1 and CDR2: SGHDT, YYEEEE. CDR3 region: CASRLTGGRNEQYF. In DNA form, the CDR3 reads TGTGCCAGCAGACTTACAGGGGGTCGGAACGAGCAGTACTTC.

This chain joins TRBV10-2 and TRBJ1-1, with no clear D. The germline gives CDR1 WSHSY, CDR2 SAAADI. Between the trimmed V and J ends, which lost 3 bases and 6 bases, there was a span of 5 bases. This CDR3 comprises 11 residues. Here the CDR3 reads CASSDYAEAFF. For the CDR3, the DNA is TGCGCCAGCAGTGACTACGCTGAAGCTTTCTTT.

V is TRBV29-1 and J is TRBJ1-2; D perhaps matches TRBD1 (5 bases). Germline CDR1 SQVTM, CDR2 ANQGSEA. V was cut by 0 bases and J by 10 bases, with 12 bases left in between. This CDR3 is 12 amino acids long. CDR3 sequence: CSVEDQGYLYTF. In DNA, the CDR3 is TGCAGCGTTGAAGATCAGGGTTACCTCTACACCTTC.

This rearrangement joins TRBV7-3 to TRBJ2-1; 13 nucleotides agree with TRBD2. Germline assignment: CDR1 SGHTA and CDR2 FQGTGA. After removal of 2 bases from V and 7 bases from J, the junction contained 14 bases not matched to a gene. The CDR3 has 19 amino acids. CDR3 in amino acids: CASSLWGGLAGAHGNEQFF. The DNA for the CDR3 is TGTGCCAGCAGCTTATGGGGCGGACTAGCGGGAGCCCACGGGAATGAGCAGTTCTTC.

The J gene is TRBJ1-2, the V gene TRBV7-9, with TRBD1 matching over 7 bases. Germline loops: CDR1 SEHNR, CDR2 FQNEAQ (reference sequence). CDR3 length: 12 residues. With V trimmed by 5 bases and J by 11 bases, 8 bases remained unmatched. The CDR3 loop reads CASSINRGWYTF. For the CDR3, the DNA is TGTGCCAGCAGCATAAACAGGGGATGGTACACCTTC.

V is TRBV10-3 and J is TRBJ2-7; possibly TRBD1 for D (5 bases). Trimming shortened V by 3 bases and J by 0 bases, and 12 bases separated the two germline ends. Germline V gene data show CDR1 as ENHRY and CDR2 as SYGVKD. This CDR3 has 15 residues. The CDR3 sequence is CAISESPGNSYEQYF. The CDR3 DNA reads as TGTGCCATCAGTGAATCCCCAGGGAACTCCTACGAGCAGTACTTC.

This chain joins TRBV25-1 and TRBJ1-2; the D is unclear. Germline V lookup: CDR1 MGHDK, CDR2 SYGVNS. The length of the CDR3 is 12 residues. With 6 bases removed from V and 4 bases from J, the gap between germline ends came to 9 bases. The CDR3 here is CASRGGVYGYTF. CDR3 DNA: TGTGCCAGCAGAGGCGGGGTCTATGGCTACACCTTC.

V usage is TRBV5-6 and J usage is TRBJ1-4; TRBD1 might be the D (5 bases). The CDR3 has 14 residues. V was trimmed by 6 bases and J by 5 bases, leaving 14 bases between them. Germline lookup yields CDR1 SGHDT and CDR2 YYEEEE. CDR3 loop: CASTLGAGNEKLFF. In nucleotides, the CDR3 is TGTGCCAGCACCCTAGGGGCAGGGAATGAAAAACTGTTTTTT.

This clone occurred a few times. The rearrangement joins TRBV14 to TRBJ1-6, with no clear D. V shed 4 bases and J shed 0 bases, with 10 bases lying between them. Germline CDR1 and CDR2: SGHDN and FVKESK. The CDR3 runs to 16 residues. The CDR3 DNA follows: TGTGCCAGCAGCCCTACGGGAAACTCCTATAATTCACCCCTCCACTTT. Encoded protein: CASSPTGNSYNSPLHF.

The gene calls are TRBV25-1 and TRBJ2-1, with D unresolved. Trimming stripped 0 bases from V and 8 bases from J, with 11 bases between. Germline V gene data show CDR1 as MGHDK and CDR2 as SYGVNS. The CDR3 length is 14 residues. The CDR3 nucleotides read TGTGCCAGCAGTGAATATCCCCGAGAGGATGAGCAGTTCTTC. Translated, it gives CASSEYPREDEQFF.

The chain uses TRBV5-1 and TRBJ2-5, with TRBD2 identical over 11 bases. Losses at the gene ends were 5 bases for V and 0 bases for J; bases not matched to a gene: 9. This CDR3 region has 17 residues. The germline V gene has CDR1 SGHRS and CDR2 YFSETQ. CDR3 loop: CASRARGLAEDQETQYF. The CDR3 nucleotides read TGCGCCAGCAGGGCGAGGGGACTAGCGGAAGACCAAGAGACCCAGTACTTC.

This clone was observed a single time. The rearrangement links TRBV18 to TRBJ1-5, with D uncertain. The germline V gene has CDR1 KGHSH and CDR2 LQKENI. V lost 5 bases and J lost 1, with 3 bases in between. This CDR3 is built from 12 residues. The CDR3 loop is CASSESNQPQHF. CDR3 nucleotide sequence: TGTGCCAGCTCAGAGAGCAATCAGCCCCAGCATTTT.

The J gene is TRBJ2-1, the V gene TRBV6-2 or TRBV6-3, with 11 nucleotides matching TRBD2. Germline V gives CDR1 MNHEY, CDR2 SVGEGT. The CDR3 sequence is 15 residues long. The V segment lost 6 bases and the J segment 9 bases; nucleotides outside the gene matches: 10. The CDR3 DNA is TGTGCCAGCAGCCGGGGACTAGCGGACTTGAGTGAGCAGTTCTTC. Translated: CASSRGLADLSEQFF.

The chain joins TRBV7-2 to TRBJ2-7, with TRBD1 matching 8 bases. CDR1 is SGHTA and CDR2 is FQGNSA in the germline V gene. There are 13 residues in the CDR3. V shed 1 base, J shed 5 bases, and the junction held 1 base outside the gene matches. CDR3 nucleotides: TGTGCCAGCAGCTTAGTGGGACAGGACGAGCAGTACTTC. Amino acid sequence: CASSLVGQDEQYF. The full variable domain, in which reference TRBV7-2 and TRBJ2-7 provide the parts outside the CDR3, is GAGVSQSPSNKVTEKGKDVELRCDPISGHTALYWYRQSLGQGLEFLIYFQGNSAPDKSGLPSDRFSAERTGGSVSTLTIQRTQQEDSAVYLCASSLVGQDEQYFGPGTRLTVT.

Of note for this clone: One junction end does not reproduce the germline sequence, and a read error may be involved. The chain is built from TRBV7-9 and TRBJ2-7, with TRBD1 matching 7 bases. The V gene's germline CDR1 is SEHNR and CDR2 FQNEAQ (reference sequence). The CDR3 has 14 amino acids. The CDR3 reads CASSRQGTLAPLPF. The CDR3 DNA is TGTGCCAGCAGCAGACAGGGAACATTGGCTCCTCTCCCCTTC.

V is TRBV2 and J is TRBJ1-6; possible D gene TRBD1, 6 bases. Germline CDR1 SNHLY, CDR2 FYNNEI. V shed 4 bases and J shed 7 bases, with 14 bases lying between them. CDR3 length: 15 residues. DNA of the CDR3: TGTGCCAGCAGTGCCCTAGGGGGGGAAAATTCACCCCTCCACTTT. Amino acids: CASSALGGENSPLHF. Supplemented by reference TRBV2 and TRBJ1-6, the full variable domain reads EPEVTQTPSHQVTQMGQEVILRCVPISNHLYFYWYRQILGQKVEFLVSFYNNEISEKSEIFDDQFSVERPDGSNFTLKIRSTKLEDSAMYFCASSALGGENSPLHFGNGTRLTVT.

The V and J genes are TRBV5-6 and TRBJ2-2; the D is unclear. CDR1 and CDR2 (germline): SGHDT, YYEEEE. The V gene lost 1 base and the J gene lost 4 bases, with 5 bases spanning the gap. The CDR3 totals 13 residues. CDR3 sequence (DNA): TGTGCCAGCAGCTTGACTCTCACCGGGGAGCTGTTTTTT. Translated: CASSLTLTGELFF.

The V and J genes are TRBV7-2 and TRBJ1-1; no clear D. The CDR3 length is 13 residues. Trimming pared 8 bases from V and 1 base from J, leaving 11 bases between. Germline V lookup: CDR1 SGHTA, CDR2 FQGNSA. The CDR3 DNA sequence: TGTGCCAGCCGCGGGCACCGGAACACTGAAGCTTTCTTT. Encoded protein: CASRGHRNTEAFF. The whole variable domain, remainder taken from reference TRBV7-2 and TRBJ1-1, is GAGVSQSPSNKVTEKGKDVELRCDPISGHTALYWYRQSLGQGLEFLIYFQGNSAPDKSGLPSDRFSAERTGGSVSTLTIQRTQQEDSAVYLCASRGHRNTEAFFGQGTRLTVV.

This clone was counted once. The gene calls are TRBV4-1 and TRBJ2-2; TRBD2 is a possible D gene (6 bases). This CDR3 is 17 amino acids long. Germline CDR1 MGHRA, CDR2 YSYEKL. Trimming took 3 bases from V and 5 from J, leaving 19 bases between them. The CDR3 spells CASSQAGREGSTGELFF. CDR3 nucleotides: TGCGCCAGCAGCCAGGCGGGACGTGAGGGTTCAACCGGGGAGCTGTTTTTT.